The rows below give T cell receptor beta chains drawn from one sample of a study of T cell responses to AZD1222 COVID-19 vaccine. Sequenced by immunoSEQ multiplex PCR; TCRdb stores in-frame clones only, minus some. The table includes approximately 73,000 clones, about 82% detected once. Sample: peripheral blood, taken on day 0 of AZD1222 vaccination. Receptor source: an adult in good health. The CDR3 runs from the conserved cysteine through the conserved F or W. D genes are given only for firm matches.

J	V	D	CDR3
TRBJ1-3	TRBV28	-	CASSLTAAGNTIYF
TRBJ2-1	TRBV7-9	TRBD2	CASSLTSGSGDEQFF
TRBJ2-1	TRBV15	-	CATSVRLSSYNEQFF
TRBJ2-1	TRBV5-6	TRBD2	CASSSAGTSDEQFF
TRBJ2-7	TRBV3-1/TRBV3-2	-	CASSQDPVNEQYF
TRBJ2-7	TRBV5-6	TRBD2	CASSLVLAGVRSHEQYF
TRBJ2-3	TRBV11-2	-	CASSLADRLTDTQYF
TRBJ2-3	TRBV6-4	-	CASSANTGRTDTQYF
TRBJ2-7	TRBV11-3	TRBD1	CASSLSGLYTGGAEQYF
TRBJ2-5	TRBV9	TRBD2	CASSVASQGSGGGETQYF
TRBJ2-3	TRBV3-1/TRBV3-2	-	CASSQDIFLATDTQYF
TRBJ1-1	TRBV6-6	-	CASSPGAGDAFF
TRBJ1-2	TRBV19	-	CASSISGRDGYTF
TRBJ2-2	TRBV19	-	CAVRGQNTGELFF